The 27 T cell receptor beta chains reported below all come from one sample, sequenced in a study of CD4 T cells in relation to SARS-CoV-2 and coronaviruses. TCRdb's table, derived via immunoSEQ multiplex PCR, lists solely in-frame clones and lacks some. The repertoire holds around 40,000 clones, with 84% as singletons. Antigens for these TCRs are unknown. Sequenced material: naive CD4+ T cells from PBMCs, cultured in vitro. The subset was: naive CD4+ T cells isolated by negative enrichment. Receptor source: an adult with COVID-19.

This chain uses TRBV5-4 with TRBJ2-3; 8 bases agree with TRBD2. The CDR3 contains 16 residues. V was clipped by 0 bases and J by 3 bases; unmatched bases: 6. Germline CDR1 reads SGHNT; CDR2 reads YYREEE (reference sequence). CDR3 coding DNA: TGTGCCAGCAGCTTGGCGGCTAGCGGGCGAACAGATACGCAGTATTTT. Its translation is CASSLAASGRTDTQYF.

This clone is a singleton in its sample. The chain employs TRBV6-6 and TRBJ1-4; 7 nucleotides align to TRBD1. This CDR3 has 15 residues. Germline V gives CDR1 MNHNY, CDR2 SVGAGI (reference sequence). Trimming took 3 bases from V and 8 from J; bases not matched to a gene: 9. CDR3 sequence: CASSYGDSTREKLFF. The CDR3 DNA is TGTGCCAGCAGTTATGGGGACAGTACGAGGGAAAAACTGTTTTTT.

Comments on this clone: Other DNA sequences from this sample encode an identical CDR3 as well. The CDR3 region is CASSYGLAGVNEQFF. As DNA, the CDR3 is TGTGCCAGCAGTTACGGACTAGCGGGAGTGAATGAGCAGTTCTTC. V usage is TRBV6-5 and J usage is TRBJ2-1, with 13 positions matching TRBD2. This CDR3 contains 15 residues. CDR1 is MNHEY, CDR2 SVGAGI, per germline. After removal of 2 bases from V and 7 bases from J, the junction contained 2 bases not matched to a gene.

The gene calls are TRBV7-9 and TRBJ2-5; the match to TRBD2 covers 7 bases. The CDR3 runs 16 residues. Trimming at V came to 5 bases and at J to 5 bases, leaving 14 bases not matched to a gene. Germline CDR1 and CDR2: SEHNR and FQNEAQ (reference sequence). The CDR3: CASSRGGREPSETQYF. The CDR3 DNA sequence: TGTGCCAGCAGCAGGGGAGGGCGGGAACCTTCTGAGACCCAGTACTTC.

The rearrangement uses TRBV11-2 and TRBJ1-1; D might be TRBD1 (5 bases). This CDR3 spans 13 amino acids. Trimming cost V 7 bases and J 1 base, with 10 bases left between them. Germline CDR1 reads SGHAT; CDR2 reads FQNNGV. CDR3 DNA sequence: TGTGCCAGCAACCCCCAGGGGAACACTGAAGCTTTCTTT. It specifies CASNPQGNTEAFF. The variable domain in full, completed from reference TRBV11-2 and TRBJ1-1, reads EAGVAQSPRYKIIEKRQSVAFWCNPISGHATLYWYQQILGQGPKLLIQFQNNGVVDDSQLPKDRFSAERLKGVDSTLKIQPAKLEDSAVYLCASNPQGNTEAFFGQGTRLTVV.

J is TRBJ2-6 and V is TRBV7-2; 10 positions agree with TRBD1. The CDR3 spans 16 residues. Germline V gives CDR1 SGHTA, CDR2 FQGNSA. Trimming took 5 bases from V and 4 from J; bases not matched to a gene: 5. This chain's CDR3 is CASSVTGGSGANVLTF. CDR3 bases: TGTGCCAGCAGCGTGACAGGGGGCAGCGGGGCCAACGTCCTGACTTTC.

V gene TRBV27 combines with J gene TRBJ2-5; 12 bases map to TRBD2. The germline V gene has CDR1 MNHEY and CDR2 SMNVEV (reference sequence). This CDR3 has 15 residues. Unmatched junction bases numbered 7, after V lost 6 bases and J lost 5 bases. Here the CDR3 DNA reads TGTGCCAGCAGCCTTAGACTAGCGGGAGTTGAGACCCAGTACTTC. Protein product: CASSLRLAGVETQYF.

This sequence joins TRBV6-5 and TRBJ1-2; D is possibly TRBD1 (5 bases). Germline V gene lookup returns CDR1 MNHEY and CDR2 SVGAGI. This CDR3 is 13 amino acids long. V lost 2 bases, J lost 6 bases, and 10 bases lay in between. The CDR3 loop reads CASSYRGFDGYTF. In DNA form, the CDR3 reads TGTGCCAGCAGTTACAGGGGTTTCGATGGCTACACCTTC.

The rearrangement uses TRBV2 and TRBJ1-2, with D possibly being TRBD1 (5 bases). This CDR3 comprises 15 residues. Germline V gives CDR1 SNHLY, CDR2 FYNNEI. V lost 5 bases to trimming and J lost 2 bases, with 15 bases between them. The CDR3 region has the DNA TGTGCCAGCAGTTCAGGGCGGGGATCGAACTATGGCTACACCTTC. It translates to CASSSGRGSNYGYTF.

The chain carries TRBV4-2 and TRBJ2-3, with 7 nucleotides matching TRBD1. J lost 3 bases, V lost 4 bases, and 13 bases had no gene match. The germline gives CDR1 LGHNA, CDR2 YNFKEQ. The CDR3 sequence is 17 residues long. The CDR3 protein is CASSPWTGKGLTDTQYF. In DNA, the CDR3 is TGTGCCAGCAGCCCTTGGACAGGAAAGGGTCTGACAGATACGCAGTATTTT.

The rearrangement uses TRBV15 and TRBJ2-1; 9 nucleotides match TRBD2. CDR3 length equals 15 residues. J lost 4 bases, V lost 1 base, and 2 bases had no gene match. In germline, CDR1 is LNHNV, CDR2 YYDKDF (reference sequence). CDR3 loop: CATSRGLAGYNEQFF. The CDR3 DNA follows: TGTGCCACCAGCAGAGGCCTAGCGGGGTACAATGAGCAGTTCTTC. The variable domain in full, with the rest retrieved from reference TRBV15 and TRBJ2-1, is DAMVIQNPRYQVTQFGKPVTLSCSQTLNHNVMYWYQQKSSQAPKLLFHYYDKDFNNEADTPDNFQSRRPNTSFCFLDIRSPGLGDTAMYLCATSRGLAGYNEQFFGPGTRLTVL.

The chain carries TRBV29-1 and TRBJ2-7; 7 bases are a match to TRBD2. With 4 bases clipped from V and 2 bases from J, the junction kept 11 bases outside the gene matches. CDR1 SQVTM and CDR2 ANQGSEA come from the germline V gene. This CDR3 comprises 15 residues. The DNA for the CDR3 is TGCAGCGTTGTTCTTTCTAGCGGCCCGACCTACGAGCAGTACTTC. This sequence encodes CSVVLSSGPTYEQYF.

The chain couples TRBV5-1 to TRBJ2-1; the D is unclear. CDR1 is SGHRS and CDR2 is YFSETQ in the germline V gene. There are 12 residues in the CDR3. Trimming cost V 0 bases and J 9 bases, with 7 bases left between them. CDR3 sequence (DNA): TGCGCCAGCAGCTTGGCATCTAGTGAGCAGTTCTTC. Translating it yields CASSLASSEQFF.

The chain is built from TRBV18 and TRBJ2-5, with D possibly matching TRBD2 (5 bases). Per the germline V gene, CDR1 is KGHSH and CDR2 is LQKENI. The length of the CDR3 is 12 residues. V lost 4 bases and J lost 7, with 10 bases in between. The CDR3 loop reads CASSQPAGTQYF. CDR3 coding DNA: TGTGCCAGCTCACAACCCGCGGGGACCCAGTACTTC.

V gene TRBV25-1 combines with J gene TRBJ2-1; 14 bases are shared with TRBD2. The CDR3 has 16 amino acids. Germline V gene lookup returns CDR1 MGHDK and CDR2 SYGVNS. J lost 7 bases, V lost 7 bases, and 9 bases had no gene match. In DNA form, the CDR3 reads TGTGCCAGCAACCAGGCCGGGACTAGCGGGAGTAATGAGCAGTTCTTC. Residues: CASNQAGTSGSNEQFF.

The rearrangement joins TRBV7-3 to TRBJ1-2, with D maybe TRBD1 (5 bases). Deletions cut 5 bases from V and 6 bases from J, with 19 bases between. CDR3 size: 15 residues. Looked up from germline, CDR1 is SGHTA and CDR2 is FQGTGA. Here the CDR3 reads CASSPNGLGGDGYTF. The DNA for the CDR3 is TGTGCCAGCAGCCCGAACGGATTGGGAGGGGATGGCTACACCTTC.

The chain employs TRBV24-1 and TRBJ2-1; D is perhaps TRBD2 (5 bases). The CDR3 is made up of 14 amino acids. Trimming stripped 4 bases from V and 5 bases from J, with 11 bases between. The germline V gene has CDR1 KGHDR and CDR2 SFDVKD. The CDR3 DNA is TGTGCCACCAGTGACCCCGGGATTAACAATGAGCAGTTCTTC. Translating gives CATSDPGINNEQFF.

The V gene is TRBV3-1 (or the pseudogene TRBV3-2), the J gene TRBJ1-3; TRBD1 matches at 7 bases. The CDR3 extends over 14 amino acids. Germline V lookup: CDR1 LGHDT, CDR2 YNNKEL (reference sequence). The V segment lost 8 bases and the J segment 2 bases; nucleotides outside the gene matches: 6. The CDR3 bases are TGTGCCAGCCGGCCGACAGGGACTGGAAACACCATATATTTT. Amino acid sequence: CASRPTGTGNTIYF.

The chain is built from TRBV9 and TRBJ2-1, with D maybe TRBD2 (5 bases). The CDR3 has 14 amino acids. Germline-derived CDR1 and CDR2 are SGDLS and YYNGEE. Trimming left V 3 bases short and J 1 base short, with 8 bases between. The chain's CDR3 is CASSELVSYNEQFF. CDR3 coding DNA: TGTGCCAGCAGCGAACTAGTTTCCTACAATGAGCAGTTCTTC. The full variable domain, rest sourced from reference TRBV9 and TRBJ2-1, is DSGVTQTPKHLITATGQRVTLRCSPRSGDLSVYWYQQSLDQGLQFLIQYYNGEERAKGNILERFSAQQFPDLHSELNLSSLELGDSALYFCASSELVSYNEQFFGPGTRLTVL.

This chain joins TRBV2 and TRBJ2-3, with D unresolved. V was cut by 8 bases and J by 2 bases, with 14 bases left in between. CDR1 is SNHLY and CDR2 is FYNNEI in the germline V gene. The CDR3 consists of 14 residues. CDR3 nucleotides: TGTGCCAGCCTCCGGAAGCAACCCACAGATACGCAGTATTTT. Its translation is CASLRKQPTDTQYF.

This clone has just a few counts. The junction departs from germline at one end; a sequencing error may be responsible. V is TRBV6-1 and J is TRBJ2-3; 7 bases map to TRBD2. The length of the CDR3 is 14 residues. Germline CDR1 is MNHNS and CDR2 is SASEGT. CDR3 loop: CASREAGSADTQYF. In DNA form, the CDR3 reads TGTGCCAGCAGAGAAGCGGGATCTGCAGATACGCAGTATTTT.

CDR3 sequence: CSASLLDQPQHF. As DNA, the CDR3 is TGCAGTGCGAGTTTGTTAGATCAGCCCCAGCATTTT. The chain has TRBV20-1 and TRBJ1-5, with D unresolved. The CDR3 length is 12 residues. Germline lookup yields CDR1 DFQATT and CDR2 SNEGSKA (reference sequence). V lost 6 bases to trimming and J lost 5 bases, with 11 bases between them.

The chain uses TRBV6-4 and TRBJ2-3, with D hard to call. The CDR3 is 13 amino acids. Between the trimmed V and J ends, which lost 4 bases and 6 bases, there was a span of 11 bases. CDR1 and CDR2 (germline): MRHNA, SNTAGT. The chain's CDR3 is CASSVSWADTQYF. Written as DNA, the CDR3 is TGTGCCAGCAGTGTGAGTTGGGCGGATACGCAGTATTTT.

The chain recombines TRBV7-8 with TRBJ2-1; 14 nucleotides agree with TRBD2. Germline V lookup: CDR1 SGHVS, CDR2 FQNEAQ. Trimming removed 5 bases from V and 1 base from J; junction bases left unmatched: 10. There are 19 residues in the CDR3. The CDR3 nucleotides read TGTGCCAGCAGCAGCAGGGGACTAGCGGGAGTCGGGTCCTACAATGAGCAGTTCTTC. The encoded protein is CASSSRGLAGVGSYNEQFF.

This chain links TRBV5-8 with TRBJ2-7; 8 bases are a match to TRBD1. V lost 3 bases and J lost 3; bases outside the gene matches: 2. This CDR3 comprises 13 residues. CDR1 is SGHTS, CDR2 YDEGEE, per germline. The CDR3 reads CASSWGQDYEQYF. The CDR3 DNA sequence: TGTGCCAGCAGCTGGGGACAGGACTACGAGCAGTACTTC.

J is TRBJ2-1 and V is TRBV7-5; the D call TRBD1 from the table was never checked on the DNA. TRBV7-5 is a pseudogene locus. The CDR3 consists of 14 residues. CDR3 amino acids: CVRSGDRARNEQFF. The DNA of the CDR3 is TGTGTCAGAAGCGGGGACAGGGCCCGCAATGAGCAGTTCTTC.

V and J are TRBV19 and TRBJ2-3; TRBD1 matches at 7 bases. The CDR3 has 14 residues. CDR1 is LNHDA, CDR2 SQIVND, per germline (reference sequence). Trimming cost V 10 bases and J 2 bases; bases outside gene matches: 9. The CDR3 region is CATRGTALTDTQYF. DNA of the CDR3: TGTGCCACCCGAGGGACAGCCCTCACAGATACGCAGTATTTT.